This TCR beta chain emerged from a study of T-cell reconstitution after alpha-beta-depleted transplantation in children. This clonotype has ten or more counts. The antigen is undetermined. Preparation of the TCRbeta library was carried out with unique molecular identifiers. MiXCR, run by TCRdb on the PCR reads, gives a single entry per CDR3 protein. The sample lists about 170,000 distinct CDR3 sequences; around 10% were seen once. Broader study findings: Expanded graft clones, several hundred of them, were reportedly the source of alpha-beta T cells about two months after transplant. TCRbeta diversity was high at day 60 in some patients (a result of surviving recipient T cells and thymic progenitors). T-cell counts and diversity at one year following transplant were attributed mainly to newly produced T cells.

The source of this sequence is a boy between 2 and 15 years old with acute myeloid leukemia, due to receive a stem cell transplant. The starting material was PBMCs, obtained before TCRalphabeta/CD19-depleted stem cell transplant.

In DNA, the CDR3 is TGCGCCACATGGGATACCGGGGAGCTGTTTTTT. Residues: CATWDTGELFF. The rearrangement uses TRBV10-2 and TRBJ2-2; D uncertain. V lost 10 bases, J lost 5 bases, and 8 bases lay in between. Germline CDR1 WSHSY, CDR2 SAAADI. This CDR3 region has 11 residues.